Listed below are T cell receptor beta chains from one sample, sequenced in a study of beta chain features in type 1 diabetes. Profiled with immunoSEQ multiplex PCR; TCRdb holds only in-frame clones, not every one. The table shows some 44,000 clones, with about half occurring only once. The sample taken for sequencing was Tregs from blood. The source of these receptors is a woman aged 18-29 years in good health. Both conserved end residues are part of each CDR3. Fields, in order: D gene, CDR3 length, clone size, J gene, V gene, CDR3 protein, CDR3 DNA. A D gene is named only where the DNA matches it firmly. Size values are once, few and many counts, or a class for expanded clones, and some rows have none.

>.|15|few|TRBJ1-1|TRBV28
CASSLTGQRGLGAFF
TGTGCCAGCAGCCTGACCGGGCAGCGGGGCTTAGGAGCTTTCTTT
>.|16|.|TRBJ2-1|TRBV18
CASSPPPSRGNNEQFF
TGTGCCAGCTCACCACCCCCGAGTAGGGGTAACAATGAGCAGTTCTTC
>TRBD1|16|.|TRBJ2-1|TRBV19
CASSRGQGSSYNEQFF
TGTGCCAGTAGTAGGGGACAGGGGAGCTCCTACAATGAGCAGTTCTTC
>.|14|few|TRBJ1-6|TRBV27
CASHASGWDSPLHF
TGTGCCAGCCATGCATCAGGGTGGGATTCACCCCTCCACTTT
>.|13|medium-sized|TRBJ2-3|TRBV14
CASSMGSTDTQYF
TGTGCCAGCAGCATGGGCAGCACAGATACGCAGTATTTT
>.|14|.|TRBJ2-3|TRBV28
CASRTPGSGPGEYF
TGTGCCAGCAGAACCCCGGGTAGCGGACCCGGGGAGTATTTT
>TRBD2|19|.|TRBJ2-7|TRBV27
CASSPKGGLAGRPSYEQYF
TGTGCCAGCAGTCCAAAAGGGGGGCTAGCGGGACGGCCTTCCTACGAGCAGTACTTC
>.|13|.|TRBJ1-1|TRBV2
CASNLDRTTEAFF
TGTGCCAGCAATTTAGACAGGACGACTGAAGCTTTCTTT
>TRBD2|18|.|TRBJ2-3|TRBV4-1
CASSQVRSELAGPDTQYF
TGCGCCAGCAGCCAAGTAAGGTCGGAACTAGCGGGGCCAGATACGCAGTATTTT
>TRBD1|14|.|TRBJ2-3|TRBV30
CAWRDRGSTDTQYF
TGTGCCTGGAGGGACAGGGGGAGCACAGATACGCAGTATTTT
>TRBD2|18|.|TRBJ2-3|TRBV15
CATSNKREWTISTDTQYF
TGTGCCACCAGTAATAAGCGGGAGTGGACCATAAGCACAGATACGCAGTATTTT
>.|12|.|TRBJ1-1|TRBV28
CASSLNRQEAFF
TGTGCCAGCAGTCTAAATCGACAGGAAGCTTTCTTT
>.|16|.|TRBJ2-1|TRBV9
CASSVFRTTRYNEQFF
TGTGCCAGCAGCGTATTTAGGACAACCCGCTACAATGAGCAGTTCTTC
>.|15|.|TRBJ2-1|TRBV12-5
CASGFDSGSYNEQFF
TGTGCTAGTGGTTTCGATAGCGGATCCTACAATGAGCAGTTCTTC
>.|11|few|TRBJ2-3|TRBV28
CASSTGITQYF
TGTGCCAGCAGCACCGGGATTACGCAGTATTTT
>TRBD1|17|.|TRBJ2-1|TRBV28
CASSSYRGRYLYNEQFF
TGTGCCAGCAGCTCCTACAGGGGACGCTACCTTTACAATGAGCAGTTCTTC
>.|12|few|TRBJ1-3|TRBV30
CAWRPGRNTIYF
TGTGCCTGGAGACCGGGTCGGAACACCATATATTTT